This TCR beta chain was captured by sequencing in a study of blood T cell repertoires in COVID-19. Study overall: The study drew acute and convalescent COVID-19 samples from the United States, Italy and Spain. PBMCs, B-cell-depleted T cells, or T cells were the source of the cDNA or gDNA that made up the material.

Germline lookup yields CDR1 MDHEN and CDR2 SYDVKM. With V trimmed by 4 bases and J by 4 bases, 5 bases remained unmatched. This CDR3 spans 14 amino acids. In the source study's methods: By means of reference gene primer amplification, nucleated cell counts were estimated. Data came from immunoSEQ multiplex PCR; TCRdb stores just in-frame clones and leaves some out. That table gives V, J and clone size, and the DNA gave D and trimming. The data show approximately 200,000 clones, approximately 83% seen once. The receptor was isolated from a human donor with active or convalescent COVID-19. The donor label of this sample is uncertain. The sequencing input was peripheral blood. The chain recombines TRBV28 with TRBJ1-1; 8 nucleotides match TRBD1. The CDR3 nucleotides read TGTGCCAGCAGTTACCCAGGGGGCGGCACTGAAGCTTTCTTT. This codes for CASSYPGGGTEAFF.